The subject of this entry is one T cell receptor (beta chain). Authors' analysis steps: Estimation of nucleated cell counts relied on the amplification of reference gene primers. Assay used: immunoSEQ multiplex PCR; TCRdb lists only in-frame clones, some missing. V, J and clone size are those of that table, while D and trimming were read from the DNA. Of about 670,000 clones listed, 85% to 90% are singletons. This record belongs to a study of blood T cell repertoires in COVID-19. Study-level background: Italy, Spain and the United States were the sources of the convalescent and acute COVID-19 samples. T cells, B-cell-depleted T cells, or PBMCs provided the cDNA or gDNA that served as material.

This clonotype originated in a woman aged 18-29 years with acute or convalescent COVID-19. The sequencing sample was made of peripheral blood.

This CDR3 reads CASSQGRGRYNEQFF. CDR3 bases: TGTGCCAGCAGCCAAGGTCGGGGTCGGTACAATGAGCAGTTCTTC. The gene calls are TRBV14 and TRBJ2-1; weak D call: TRBD2 (5 bases). Trimming pared 1 base from V and 4 bases from J, leaving 11 bases between. Germline V gene lookup returns CDR1 SGHDN and CDR2 FVKESK. CDR3 length: 15 residues.